These 18 T cell receptor beta chains came from one sample sequenced in a study of blood T cells in healthy people across ages. Primed by a sample-barcoded 5' primer and a J-beta primer mix, a second PCR proceeded for 7 to 11 cycles. TCRdb processed the 5' RACE reads anew with MiXCR; each CDR3 protein has one entry. In the table there are about 580,000 distinct CDR3 sequences, 45% to 55% of which are singletons. Sequencing was done on a sample of blood. The source of these receptors is an older man in good health.

The gene calls are TRBV27 and TRBJ2-5; the match to TRBD1 covers 11 bases. The V segment lost 4 bases and the J segment 5 bases; nucleotides outside the gene matches: 9. Per germline, CDR1 MNHEY and CDR2 SMNVEV (reference sequence). This CDR3 comprises 16 residues. The CDR3 DNA reads as TGTGCCAGCAGTTCCACCGGGACAGGGGGAAGGGAGACCCAGTACTTC. Amino acid sequence: CASSSTGTGGRETQYF.

The V call is TRBV27, the J call TRBJ2-6, with D tentatively TRBD1 (5 bases). CDR3 size: 16 residues. CDR1 and CDR2 from the germline V gene are MNHEY and SMNVEV (reference sequence). With 2 bases removed from V and 1 base from J, the gap between germline ends came to 9 bases. CDR3 coding DNA: TGTGCCAGCAGTTTAAGCCCAGGGTCTGGGGCCAACGTCCTGACTTTC. It encodes CASSLSPGSGANVLTF.

The genes are TRBV5-1 and TRBJ2-7, with D unclear. The CDR3 has 13 amino acids. The germline CDR1 and CDR2 sequences are SGHRS and YFSETQ. Deletions cut 0 bases from V and 4 bases from J, with 8 bases between. The CDR3 sequence: CASSLEPPYEQYF. The CDR3 DNA reads as TGCGCCAGCAGCTTGGAGCCCCCATACGAGCAGTACTTC. Complete variable domain (other parts from reference TRBV5-1 and TRBJ2-7): KAGVTQTPRYLIKTRGQQVTLSCSPISGHRSVSWYQQTPGQGLQFLFEYFSETQRNKGNFPGRFSGRQFSNSRSEMNVSTLELGDSALYLCASSLEPPYEQYFGPGTRLTVT.

The J gene is TRBJ1-2, the V gene TRBV20-1; 9 bases line up with TRBD1. V was pared by 4 bases and J by 7 bases, with 10 bases of the junction left unmatched. The CDR3 has 14 residues. The germline V gene encodes CDR1 DFQATT and CDR2 SNEGSKA (reference sequence). The CDR3 DNA reads as TGCAGTGCTAAGTTGGACAGGGGAGGAGGTGGCTACACCTTC. Its protein product is CSAKLDRGGGGYTF.

The rearrangement uses TRBV9 and TRBJ2-1, with 7 nucleotides matching TRBD2. The V segment lost 4 bases and the J segment 3 bases; nucleotides outside the gene matches: 10. Per germline, CDR1 SGDLS and CDR2 YYNGEE. The CDR3 is made up of 16 amino acids. CDR3 nucleotides: TGTGCCAGCAGCCCAACGCGGGGGATTATCTACAATGAGCAGTTCTTC. This codes for CASSPTRGIIYNEQFF. Complete variable domain (other parts from reference TRBV9 and TRBJ2-1): DSGVTQTPKHLITATGQRVTLRCSPRSGDLSVYWYQQSLDQGLQFLIQYYNGEERAKGNILERFSAQQFPDLHSELNLSSLELGDSALYFCASSPTRGIIYNEQFFGPGTRLTVL.

The sample holds one count of this clonotype. The CDR3 loop is CASTLRAHEQFF. CDR3 in DNA: TGTGCCAGCACACTCAGGGCGCATGAGCAGTTCTTC. The chain has TRBV2 and TRBJ2-1; D possibly corresponds to TRBD1 (5 bases). There are 12 residues in the CDR3. With 7 bases removed from V and 8 bases from J, the gap between germline ends came to 12 bases. Germline CDR1 and CDR2: SNHLY and FYNNEI.

The chain has TRBV7-2 and TRBJ1-2; D possibly corresponds to TRBD1 (6 bases). In germline, CDR1 is SGHTA, CDR2 FQGNSA. CDR3 length equals 12 residues. V was trimmed by 5 bases and J by 7 bases, leaving 11 bases between them. CDR3 region: CASSLNRAGYTF. The CDR3 region has the DNA TGTGCCAGCAGCCTCAACAGGGCTGGCTACACCTTC.

The DNA for the CDR3 is TGCAGTGCTAGCAAAGCCAGGGTGGGGTCCTACGAGCAGTACTTC. Its protein product is CSASKARVGSYEQYF. The J gene is TRBJ2-7, the V gene TRBV20-1; a weak D match, TRBD1 (5 bases). CDR1 and CDR2 from the germline V gene are DFQATT and SNEGSKA (reference sequence). This CDR3 is built from 15 residues. V was trimmed by 3 bases and J by 1 base, leaving 16 bases between them.

The chain couples TRBV28 to TRBJ2-3; D unclear. This CDR3 is built from 14 residues. Germline CDR1 and CDR2: MDHEN and SYDVKM. V was shortened by 3 bases and J by 5 bases, with 12 bases between the two germline ends. The chain's CDR3 is CASSLFGIGDTQYF. The CDR3 DNA reads TGTGCCAGCAGTTTGTTTGGGATTGGAGATACGCAGTATTTT.

The table lists this clonotype with a count of one. The chain is built from TRBV7-8 and TRBJ1-6; D is ambiguous. This CDR3 has 16 amino acids. Germline lookup yields CDR1 SGHVS and CDR2 FQNEAQ. Trimming stripped 2 bases from V and 5 bases from J, with 13 bases between. The CDR3 bases are TGTGCCAGCAGCTTAAATCGCCCGACCGATAATTCACCCCTCCACTTT. It is translated as CASSLNRPTDNSPLHF.

The table lists this clonotype with a few counts. CDR3 amino acids: CASSLGSKGTPYEQYF. The CDR3 nucleotides are TGTGCCAGCAGCTTAGGGTCCAAAGGGACCCCCTACGAGCAGTACTTC. The chain recombines TRBV7-9 with TRBJ2-7; D possibly matches TRBD1 or TRBD2 (5 bases each). The CDR3 totals 16 residues. Germline V CDR1 and CDR2: SEHNR, FQNEAQ (reference sequence). Trimming removed 1 base at V and 2 bases at J, with 15 bases between.

This chain links TRBV14 with TRBJ2-5; a weak D match, TRBD2 (5 bases). Matching the DNA end better, TRBJ2-7 makes the J call doubtful. CDR1 and CDR2 from the germline V gene are SGHDN and FVKESK. This CDR3 has 14 residues. CDR3 in amino acids: CASSQGLATDEQYF. The CDR3 DNA reads as TGTGCCAGCAGCCAAGGGCTAGCCACGGACGAGCAGTACTTC.

The chain employs TRBV21-1 and TRBJ2-5. TRBV21-1 is labeled a pseudogene. This CDR3 contains 12 residues. In DNA, the CDR3 is TGTGCCAGCAGCAAAGAAAGGGAGACCCAGTACTTC. Protein sequence: CASSKERETQYF.

J is TRBJ2-1 and V is TRBV5-1, with 8 nucleotides matching TRBD2. Per germline, CDR1 SGHRS and CDR2 YFSETQ. Trimming at V came to 1 base and at J to 7 bases, leaving 4 bases not matched to a gene. The CDR3 spans 14 residues. The CDR3 spells CASSLTSGSNEQFF. CDR3 sequence (DNA): TGCGCCAGCAGCTTGACTAGCGGAAGTAATGAGCAGTTCTTC.

For this clonotype: Being one base from a much bigger clone, this may be a read error. The DNA of the CDR3 is TGTGCCAGCACCCAGAGCTCTGGACGGAGCTCAGATACGCAGTATTTT. This gives the protein CASTQSSGRSSDTQYF. This sequence joins TRBV6-5 and TRBJ2-3; D is undetermined. This CDR3 is 16 amino acids long. V was clipped by 7 bases and J by 4 bases, with 21 bases between them. Germline CDR1 is MNHEY and CDR2 is SVGAGI.

The V call is TRBV27, the J call TRBJ1-6; D may be TRBD1 (5 bases). The CDR3 is 16 residues long. The germline gives CDR1 MNHEY, CDR2 SMNVEV (reference sequence). The V end was cut by 3 bases, the J end by 7 bases, with 16 bases between. CDR3 loop: CASSFLRAGRNSPLHF. The DNA of the CDR3 is TGTGCCAGCAGTTTTTTGAGGGCAGGGCGGAATTCACCCCTCCACTTT.

J is TRBJ1-4 and V is TRBV27; tentative D call: TRBD1 (5 bases). Looked up from germline, CDR1 is MNHEY and CDR2 is SMNVEV (reference sequence). The CDR3 consists of 15 residues. Trimming pared 6 bases from V and 3 bases from J, leaving 14 bases between. The CDR3 protein is CASRTKGVPNEKLFF. Here the CDR3 DNA reads TGTGCCAGCAGGACAAAAGGGGTCCCTAATGAAAAACTGTTTTTT.

This clonotype showed up just a few times. This sequence joins TRBV14 and TRBJ2-3; no clear D. V dropped 4 bases and J dropped 2 bases, with 13 bases sitting between them. CDR3 length equals 15 residues. Germline V gives CDR1 SGHDN, CDR2 FVKESK. CDR3 residues: CASSLLSSDTDTQYF. The CDR3 DNA reads as TGTGCCAGCAGCCTCCTAAGTAGTGACACAGATACGCAGTATTTT.